These 30 T cell receptor beta chains originate from one sample sequenced in a study of T-cell reconstitution after alpha-beta-depleted transplantation in children. The library targeted TCRbeta and was prepared with unique molecular identifiers. TCRdb re-called the PCR reads through MiXCR, storing one row per CDR3 protein. The sample holds around 700,000 distinct CDR3 sequences; 10% to 15% are singletons and the top ten take 0.79%. Source: PBMCs, taken before TCRalphabeta/CD19-depleted stem cell transplant. These receptor sequences come from a girl aged 2 to 10 with congenital amegakaryocytic thrombocytopenia, due to receive a stem cell transplant.

This clonotype was seen at least ten times. A junction boundary mismatches the germline segment, possibly from a read error. The chain employs TRBV9 and TRBJ2-3; no clear D gene. Germline values: CDR1 SGDLS, CDR2 YYNGEE. The CDR3 totals 14 residues. The CDR3 loop reads CASSVGPSTDTQYF. CDR3 DNA: TGCGCCAGCAGCGTGGGTCCGAGCACAGATACGCAGTATTTT.

The J gene is TRBJ1-5, the V gene TRBV20-1, with D possibly matching TRBD1 (5 bases). The length of the CDR3 is 15 residues. Germline V gene lookup returns CDR1 DFQATT and CDR2 SNEGSKA (reference sequence). The germline V and J ends were trimmed by 2 bases and 5 bases, with 16 bases remaining between them. The CDR3 sequence: CSARFTGRADQPQHF. CDR3 sequence (DNA): TGCAGTGCTAGATTTACAGGACGAGCGGATCAGCCCCAGCATTTT.

This clonotype appeared many times. The chain carries TRBV12-3 or TRBV12-4 and TRBJ2-7; D uncertain. The CDR3 is 13 amino acids. Trimming stripped 3 bases from V and 2 bases from J, with 8 bases between. In DNA, the CDR3 is TGTGCCAGCAGTTTTCCGGCGGCCTACGAGCAGTACTTC. Protein sequence: CASSFPAAYEQYF.

The chain links TRBV20-1 to TRBJ2-3, with 11 bases matching TRBD2. The V segment lost 5 bases and the J segment 5 bases; nucleotides outside the gene matches: 18. Per germline, CDR1 DFQATT and CDR2 SNEGSKA (reference sequence). CDR3 length: 18 amino acids. The CDR3 DNA reads as TGCAGTGCTTTTTTAGCGGGAGGGCCTCAAGTTGTTATAGATACGCAGTATTTT. The encoded protein is CSAFLAGGPQVVIDTQYF.

This clonotype was observed at least ten times. The genes are TRBV29-1 and TRBJ1-1; D ambiguous. Trimming pared 6 bases from V and 0 bases from J, leaving 14 bases between. CDR3 length: 14 residues. CDR1 is SQVTM and CDR2 is ANQGSEA in the germline V gene. DNA for the CDR3: TGCAGCGTAATTCACGGGGTTATGAACACTGAAGCTTTCTTT. As protein: CSVIHGVMNTEAFF.

V gene TRBV7-2 combines with J gene TRBJ2-7; D remains ambiguous. The CDR3 totals 14 residues. Germline V gene data show CDR1 as SGHTA and CDR2 as FQGNSA. Trimming took 1 base from V and 3 from J, leaving 10 bases between them. For the CDR3, the DNA is TGTGCCAGCAGCTTAGACTCTTACGACTACGAGCAGTACTTC. Translated, it gives CASSLDSYDYEQYF. The full variable domain, with the rest looked up from reference TRBV7-2 and TRBJ2-7, is GAGVSQSPSNKVTEKGKDVELRCDPISGHTALYWYRQSLGQGLEFLIYFQGNSAPDKSGLPSDRFSAERTGGSVSTLTIQRTQQEDSAVYLCASSLDSYDYEQYFGPGTRLTVT.

This clonotype was observed many times. Written as DNA, the CDR3 is TGTGCCAGCAGTTTACTAGGGAGGGCAAAATCAGAGACCCAGTACTTC. Its protein product is CASSLLGRAKSETQYF. The chain recombines TRBV12-3 or TRBV12-4 with TRBJ2-5; 7 positions match TRBD2. With 2 bases clipped from V and 4 bases from J, the junction kept 10 bases outside the gene matches. The CDR3 runs to 16 residues.

V and J are TRBV29-1 and TRBJ2-7, with 9 bases lining up with TRBD1. Germline trimming cut 7 bases from V and 4 bases from J; bases unmatched to any gene: 5. Germline V gene sequence: CDR1 SQVTM, CDR2 ANQGSEA. This CDR3 contains 12 residues. CDR3 sequence reads: CSGRDREYEQYF. The CDR3, as DNA: TGCAGCGGAAGGGACAGGGAATACGAGCAGTACTTC.

With respect to this clonotype: The conserved closing phenylalanine or tryptophan is absent in this CDR3, likely reflecting a read error. J is TRBJ2-2 and V is TRBV5-1; no clear D. The germline gives CDR1 SGHRS, CDR2 YFSETQ. This CDR3 is built from 14 residues. Trimming took off 4 bases at V and 5 bases at J, with 12 bases between the two ends. In DNA, the CDR3 is TGCGCCAGCAGCCTCAAAACGGAAACCGGGGAGCTGTTTTTG. Protein: CASSLKTETGELFL.

Of note for this clonotype: A read error may be the cause here, since a much bigger clone is one base away. V is TRBV24-1 and J is TRBJ2-7, with a weak D call TRBD1 (6 bases). This CDR3 is built from 14 residues. CDR1 KGHDR and CDR2 SFDVKD come from the germline V gene. V lost 3 bases and J lost 3, with 11 bases in between. This chain's CDR3 is CATSDPGHGYEQYF. CDR3 sequence (DNA): TGTGCCACCAGTGATCCGGGACATGGCTACGAGCAGTACTTC.

This clonotype was detected only a few times. J is TRBJ2-1 and V is TRBV20-1, with 9 bases that match TRBD2. The CDR3 is made up of 15 amino acids. Losses at the gene ends were 5 bases for V and 5 bases for J; bases not matched to a gene: 10. Germline CDR1 reads DFQATT; CDR2 reads SNEGSKA (reference sequence). The CDR3 reads CSAPLSGRFDNEQFF. The CDR3 bases are TGCAGTGCTCCTTTAAGCGGGAGGTTCGACAATGAGCAGTTCTTC.

V is TRBV7-2 and J is TRBJ2-5; 7 bases line up with TRBD2. There are 16 residues in the CDR3. Germline V gene data show CDR1 as SGHTA and CDR2 as FQGNSA. With 5 bases clipped from V and 2 bases from J, the junction kept 11 bases outside the gene matches. The chain's CDR3 is CASSPRPSGAQETQYF. CDR3 DNA sequence: TGTGCCAGCAGCCCTCGTCCTAGCGGAGCACAAGAGACCCAGTACTTC.

This clonotype was seen a few times. The chain carries TRBV7-7 and TRBJ2-1; D may be TRBD2 (7 bases). Deletions cut 5 bases from V and 9 bases from J, with 20 bases between. CDR3 size: 15 residues. The V gene's germline CDR1 is SSHAT and CDR2 FNYEAQ (reference sequence). CDR3 nucleotide sequence: TGTGCCAGCAGCAAGGGGGGGCCGGGTGCGGGTGAGCAGTTCTTC. Its translation: CASSKGGPGAGEQFF.

This clonotype was counted at least ten times. The J gene is TRBJ2-5, the V gene TRBV20-1, with D maybe TRBD1 (5 bases). Trimming shortened V by 3 bases and J by 3 bases, and 11 bases separated the two germline ends. Germline CDR1 reads DFQATT; CDR2 reads SNEGSKA (reference sequence). This CDR3 comprises 13 residues. In DNA, the CDR3 is TGCAGTGCTAGCTGGGCAGGGAAAGAGACCCAGTACTTC. Translation: CSASWAGKETQYF.

In this sample, this clonotype turned up many times. The chain employs TRBV10-2 and TRBJ2-1, with 7 bases matching TRBD1. The CDR3 runs 16 residues. Per germline, CDR1 WSHSY and CDR2 SAAADI. Trimming at V came to 4 bases and at J to 4 bases, leaving 10 bases not matched to a gene. CDR3 protein: CASSGDRALEYNEQFF. For the CDR3, the DNA is TGCGCCAGCAGTGGAGACAGGGCGCTAGAGTACAATGAGCAGTTCTTC.

At least ten counts were recorded for this clonotype. The J gene is TRBJ1-4, the V gene TRBV20-1; no clear D. The CDR3 length is 13 residues. V lost 4 bases to trimming and J lost 4 bases, with 10 bases between them. Germline CDR1 is DFQATT and CDR2 is SNEGSKA (reference sequence). The CDR3: CSAKTGHNEKLFF. The CDR3 DNA follows: TGCAGTGCTAAGACGGGTCATAATGAAAAACTGTTTTTT.

Only a few counts were recorded for this clonotype. The rearrangement links TRBV12-3 or TRBV12-4 to TRBJ2-5; D possibly corresponds to TRBD2 (6 bases). V lost 9 bases and J lost 2, with 16 bases in between. This CDR3 spans 14 amino acids. CDR3 protein: CASGGIQVQETQYF. CDR3 nucleotides: TGTGCCAGTGGGGGGATTCAGGTTCAAGAGACCCAGTACTTC.

This clonotype was seen at least ten times. V gene TRBV6-5 combines with J gene TRBJ2-1; D is uncertain. The CDR3 spans 11 residues. In germline, CDR1 is MNHEY, CDR2 SVGAGI. V was trimmed by 7 bases and J by 10 bases, leaving 11 bases between them. The CDR3 protein is CASTSGAEQFF. The CDR3 DNA sequence: TGTGCCAGCACCTCTGGTGCCGAGCAGTTCTTC.

This clonotype was seen many times. The chain couples TRBV29-1 to TRBJ1-1; D gene ambiguous. V lost 7 bases and J lost 1, with 10 bases in between. CDR1 and CDR2 from the germline V gene are SQVTM and ANQGSEA. The length of the CDR3 is 12 residues. CDR3 protein: CSARVANTEAFF. The CDR3 region has the DNA TGCAGCGCTAGAGTGGCGAACACTGAAGCTTTCTTT. Looking up the rest from reference TRBV29-1 and TRBJ1-1 gives the full variable domain: SAVISQKPSRDICQRGTSLTIQCQVDSQVTMMFWYRQQPGQSLTLIATANQGSEATYESGFVIDKFPISRPNLTFSTLTVSNMSPEDSSIYLCSARVANTEAFFGQGTRLTVV.

This clonotype was counted ten times or more. The chain couples TRBV29-1 to TRBJ2-7, with unresolved D. The ends were cut back, 7 bases at V and 5 bases at J, with 9 bases in the middle. There are 10 residues in the CDR3. Per the germline V gene, CDR1 is SQVTM and CDR2 is ANQGSEA. In nucleotides, the CDR3 is TGCAGCGCATGGATCCACGAGCAGTACTTC. Residues: CSAWIHEQYF.

J is TRBJ2-2 and V is TRBV28, with 7 positions matching TRBD1. After removal of 3 bases from V and 6 bases from J, the junction contained 13 bases not matched to a gene. CDR3 size: 17 residues. Germline V gene data show CDR1 as MDHEN and CDR2 as SYDVKM. The CDR3 region is CASSLTSRYRGAGELFF. The CDR3 coding sequence is TGTGCCAGCAGTTTGACCTCCCGCTACAGGGGCGCCGGGGAGCTGTTTTTT.

This clonotype has a handful of counts. V gene TRBV14 combines with J gene TRBJ2-1; D is tentatively TRBD1 or TRBD2 (6 bases each). Germline assignment: CDR1 SGHDN and CDR2 FVKESK. The CDR3 sequence is 17 residues long. Deletions cut 0 bases from V and 7 bases from J, with 19 bases between. CDR3 coding DNA: TGTGCCAGCAGCCAAGATAGGGGGGCTAGCGTCGCGAATGAGCAGTTCTTC. Translation gives CASSQDRGASVANEQFF. The full variable domain, rest sourced from reference TRBV14 and TRBJ2-1, is EAGVTQFPSHSVIEKGQTVTLRCDPISGHDNLYWYRRVMGKEIKFLLHFVKESKQDESGMPNNRFLAERTGGTYSTLKVQPAELEDSGVYFCASSQDRGASVANEQFFGPGTRLTVL.

Many counts were recorded for this clonotype. The chain couples TRBV10-1 to TRBJ2-1; no clear D gene. This CDR3 comprises 14 residues. CDR1 and CDR2 from the germline V gene are WNHNN and SYGVQD (reference sequence). Trimming removed 2 bases from V and 5 bases from J, with 10 bases in between. The CDR3 is CASSERSGNNEQFF. CDR3 in DNA: TGCGCCAGCAGTGAGCGGAGTGGGAACAATGAGCAGTTCTTC.

This clonotype was picked up many times. The chain combines TRBV2 with TRBJ2-5; no reliable D call. Between the trimmed V and J ends, which lost 4 bases and 9 bases, there was a span of 9 bases. The length of the CDR3 is 11 residues. CDR1 and CDR2 (germline): SNHLY, FYNNEI. CDR3 DNA sequence: TGTGCCAGCAGTGTCTTCCGGTCCCAGTACTTC. It specifies CASSVFRSQYF. Combining the CDR3 with reference TRBV2 and TRBJ2-5 gives the whole variable domain EPEVTQTPSHQVTQMGQEVILRCVPISNHLYFYWYRQILGQKVEFLVSFYNNEISEKSEIFDDQFSVERPDGSNFTLKIRSTKLEDSAMYFCASSVFRSQYFGPGTRLLVL.

This clonotype was found a few times. The genes are TRBV24-1 and TRBJ2-1, with 12 positions matching TRBD2. The ends lost 1 base at V and 6 bases at J; junction bases unmatched: 6. The CDR3 contains 17 residues. Per the germline V gene, CDR1 is KGHDR and CDR2 is SFDVKD. In DNA form, the CDR3 reads TGTGCCACCAGTGATTTAGGCGGACTAGCGGGAACCAATGAGCAGTTCTTC. Protein: CATSDLGGLAGTNEQFF.

This clonotype turned up a few times. V usage is TRBV28 and J usage is TRBJ2-1; 8 bases map to TRBD2. Germline CDR1 reads MDHEN; CDR2 reads SYDVKM. CDR3 length equals 15 residues. V dropped 8 bases and J dropped 4; count of bases not matched to a gene: 10. DNA for the CDR3: TGTGCCAGCCGCCTCTCCGGGACTAGGTACAATGAGCAGTTCTTC. It is translated as CASRLSGTRYNEQFF. Full variable domain (outside the CDR3, taken from reference TRBV28 and TRBJ2-1): DVKVTQSSRYLVKRTGEKVFLECVQDMDHENMFWYRQDPGLGLRLIYFSYDVKMKEKGDIPEGYSVSREKKERFSLILESASTNQTSMYLCASRLSGTRYNEQFFGPGTRLTVL.

This chain uses TRBV20-1 with TRBJ1-1; no clear D gene. Trimming removed 6 bases at V and 3 bases at J, with 14 bases between. Per germline, CDR1 DFQATT and CDR2 SNEGSKA (reference sequence). The CDR3 is 13 amino acids. In DNA, the CDR3 is TGCAGTGCGGTCGTCGAGTGGGACACTGAAGCTTTCTTT. Its translation is CSAVVEWDTEAFF.

As to this clonotype: Just one base apart from a much larger clone, this may be a read error. Without the conserved terminal phenylalanine or tryptophan, this CDR3 likely stems from a read error. The V gene is TRBV29-1, the J gene TRBJ2-7, with D perhaps matching TRBD2 (6 bases). V lost 5 bases and J lost 2, with 13 bases in between. Looked up from germline, CDR1 is SQVTM and CDR2 is ANQGSEA. The CDR3 length is 13 residues. The CDR3, as DNA: TGCAGCGTTCGTCGGGAGTCCCCCTACGAGCAGTACCTC. As protein: CSVRRESPYEQYL.

This clonotype was picked up many times. Germline and junction disagree at one end, which may indicate a read error. V gene TRBV25-1 combines with J gene TRBJ2-5; a possible D gene is TRBD2 (6 bases). CDR3 length: 11 residues. CDR1 is MGHDK, CDR2 SYGVNS, per germline. The CDR3 sequence: CASSGRETQYF. DNA of the CDR3: TGCGCCAGCAGCGGGCGAGAGACCCAGTACTTC.

This clonotype was picked up many times. The chain uses TRBV7-6 and TRBJ2-1; D possibly corresponds to TRBD2 (5 bases). The CDR3 is 16 amino acids. Per the germline V gene, CDR1 is SGHVS and CDR2 is FNYEAQ. The V end lost 3 bases, the J end lost 2 bases, and 14 bases lay between the germline ends. CDR3 DNA: TGTGCCAGCAGCTTGGAGGTGGCGGGTCCCTACAATGAGCAGTTCTTC. This sequence encodes CASSLEVAGPYNEQFF.